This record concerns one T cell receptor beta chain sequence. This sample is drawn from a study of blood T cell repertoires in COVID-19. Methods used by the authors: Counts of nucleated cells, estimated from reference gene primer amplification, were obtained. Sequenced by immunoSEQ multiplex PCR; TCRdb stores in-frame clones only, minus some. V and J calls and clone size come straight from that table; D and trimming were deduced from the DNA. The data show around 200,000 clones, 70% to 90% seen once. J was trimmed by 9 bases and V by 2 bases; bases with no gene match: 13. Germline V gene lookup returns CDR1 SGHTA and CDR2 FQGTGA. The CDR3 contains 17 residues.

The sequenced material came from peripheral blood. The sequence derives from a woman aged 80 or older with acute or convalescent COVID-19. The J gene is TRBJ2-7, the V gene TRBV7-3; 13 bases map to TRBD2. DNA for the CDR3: TGTGCCAGCAGCTTACAACCGACAAGGACTAGCGGGAGCGGGCAGTACTTC. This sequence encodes CASSLQPTRTSGSGQYF.